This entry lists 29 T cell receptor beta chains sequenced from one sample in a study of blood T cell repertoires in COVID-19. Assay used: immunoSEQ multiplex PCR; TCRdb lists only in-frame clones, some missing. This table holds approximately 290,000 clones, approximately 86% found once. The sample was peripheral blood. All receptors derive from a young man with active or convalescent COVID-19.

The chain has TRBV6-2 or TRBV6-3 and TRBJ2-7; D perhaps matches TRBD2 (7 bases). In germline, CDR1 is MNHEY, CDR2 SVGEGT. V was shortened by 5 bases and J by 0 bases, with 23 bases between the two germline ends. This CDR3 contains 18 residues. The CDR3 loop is CASSPLYRGGSTSYEQYF. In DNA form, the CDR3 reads TGTGCCAGCAGTCCGCTCTATAGGGGGGGCTCGACCTCCTACGAGCAGTACTTC.

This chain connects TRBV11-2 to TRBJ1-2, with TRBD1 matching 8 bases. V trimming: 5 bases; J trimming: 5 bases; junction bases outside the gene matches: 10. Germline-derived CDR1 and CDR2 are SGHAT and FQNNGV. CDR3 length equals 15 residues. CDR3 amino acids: CASSATGTGIYGYTF. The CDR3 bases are TGTGCCAGCAGCGCCACCGGGACAGGAATATATGGCTACACCTTC.

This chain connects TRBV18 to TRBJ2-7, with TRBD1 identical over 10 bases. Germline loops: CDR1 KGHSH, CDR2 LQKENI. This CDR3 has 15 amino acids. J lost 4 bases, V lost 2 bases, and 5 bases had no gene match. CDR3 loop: CASSPTDRGGYEQYF. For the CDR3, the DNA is TGTGCCAGCTCACCAACGGACAGGGGGGGGTACGAGCAGTACTTC.

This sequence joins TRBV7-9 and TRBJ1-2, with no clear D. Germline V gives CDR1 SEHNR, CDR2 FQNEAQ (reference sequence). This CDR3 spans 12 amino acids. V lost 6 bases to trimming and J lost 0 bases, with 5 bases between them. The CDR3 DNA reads TGTGCCAGCAGACAGACTAACTATGGCTACACCTTC. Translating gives CASRQTNYGYTF.

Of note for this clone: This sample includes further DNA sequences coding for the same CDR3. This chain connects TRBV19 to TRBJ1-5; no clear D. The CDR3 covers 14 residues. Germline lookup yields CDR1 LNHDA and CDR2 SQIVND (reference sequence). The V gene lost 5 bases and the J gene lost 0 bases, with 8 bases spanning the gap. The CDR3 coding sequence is TGTGCCAGTAGTGGTCAGTATAGCAATCAGCCCCAGCATTTT. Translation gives CASSGQYSNQPQHF.

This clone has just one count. The CDR3 sequence is CASSVNGGAYNEQFF. The CDR3 region has the DNA TGTGCCAGCAGCGTCAACGGGGGGGCCTACAATGAGCAGTTCTTC. The chain is built from TRBV9 and TRBJ2-1; 8 nucleotides match TRBD2. The CDR3 has 15 residues. CDR1 and CDR2 (germline): SGDLS, YYNGEE. The V gene end was trimmed by 2 bases and the J gene end by 2 bases; junction bases not matched to a gene: 3.

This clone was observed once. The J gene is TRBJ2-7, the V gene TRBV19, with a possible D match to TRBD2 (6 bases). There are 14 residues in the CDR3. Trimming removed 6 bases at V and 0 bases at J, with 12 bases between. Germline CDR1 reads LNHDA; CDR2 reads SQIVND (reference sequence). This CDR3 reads CASSPSVSSYEQYF. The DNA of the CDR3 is TGTGCCAGTAGCCCTAGCGTAAGCTCCTACGAGCAGTACTTC.

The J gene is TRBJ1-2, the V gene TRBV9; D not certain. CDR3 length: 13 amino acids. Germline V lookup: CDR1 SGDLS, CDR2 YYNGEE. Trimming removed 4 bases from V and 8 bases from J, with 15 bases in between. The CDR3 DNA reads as TGTGCCAGCAGCCCAGCGGGCATGTTGGGCTACACCTTC. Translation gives CASSPAGMLGYTF.

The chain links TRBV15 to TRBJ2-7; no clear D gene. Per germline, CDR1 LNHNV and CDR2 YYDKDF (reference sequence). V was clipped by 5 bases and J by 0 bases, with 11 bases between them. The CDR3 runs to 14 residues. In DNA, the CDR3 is TGTGCCACCAGCCATCCTATAAGCTCCTACGAGCAGTACTTC. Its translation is CATSHPISSYEQYF.

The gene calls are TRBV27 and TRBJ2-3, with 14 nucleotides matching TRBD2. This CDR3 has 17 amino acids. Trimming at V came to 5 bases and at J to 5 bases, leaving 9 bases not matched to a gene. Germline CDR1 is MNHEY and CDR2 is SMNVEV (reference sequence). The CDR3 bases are TGTGCCAGCAGTCTACACGGACTAGCGGGGGGTCAAGATACGCAGTATTTT. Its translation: CASSLHGLAGGQDTQYF.

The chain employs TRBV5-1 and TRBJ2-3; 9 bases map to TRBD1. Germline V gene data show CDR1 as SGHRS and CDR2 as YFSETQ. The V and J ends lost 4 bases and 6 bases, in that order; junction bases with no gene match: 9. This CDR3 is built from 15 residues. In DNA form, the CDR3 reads TGCGCCAGCAGCCTAAGGACAGGGGCAGGGGATACGCAGTATTTT. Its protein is CASSLRTGAGDTQYF.

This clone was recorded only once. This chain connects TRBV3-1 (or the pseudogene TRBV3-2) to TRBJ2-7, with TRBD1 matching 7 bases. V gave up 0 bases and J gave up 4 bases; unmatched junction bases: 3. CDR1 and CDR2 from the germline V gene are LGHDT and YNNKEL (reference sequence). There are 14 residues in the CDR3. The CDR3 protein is CASSQEGGQYEQYF. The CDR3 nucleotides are TGTGCCAGCAGCCAAGAAGGGGGCCAGTACGAGCAGTACTTC.

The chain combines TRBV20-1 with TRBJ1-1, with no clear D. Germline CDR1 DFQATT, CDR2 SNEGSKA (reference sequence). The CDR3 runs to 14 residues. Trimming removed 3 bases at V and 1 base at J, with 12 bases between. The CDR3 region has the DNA TGCAGTGCTAGTTACTGGGAGACGAACACTGAAGCTTTCTTT. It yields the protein CSASYWETNTEAFF.

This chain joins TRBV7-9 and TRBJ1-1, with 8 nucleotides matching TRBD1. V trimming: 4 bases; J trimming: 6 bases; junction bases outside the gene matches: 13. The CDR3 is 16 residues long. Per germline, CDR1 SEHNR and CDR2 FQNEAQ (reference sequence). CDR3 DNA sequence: TGTGCCAGCAGCTCGGGGGACAGGACAGGCAGCTCTGAAGCTTTCTTT. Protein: CASSSGDRTGSSEAFF.

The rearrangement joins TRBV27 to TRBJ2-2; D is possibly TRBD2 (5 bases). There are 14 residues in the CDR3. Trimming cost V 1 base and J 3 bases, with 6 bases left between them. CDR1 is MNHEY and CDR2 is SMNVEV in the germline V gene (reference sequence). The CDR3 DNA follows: TGTGCCAGCAGTTTATTCGGGGACACCGGGGAGCTGTTTTTT. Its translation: CASSLFGDTGELFF.

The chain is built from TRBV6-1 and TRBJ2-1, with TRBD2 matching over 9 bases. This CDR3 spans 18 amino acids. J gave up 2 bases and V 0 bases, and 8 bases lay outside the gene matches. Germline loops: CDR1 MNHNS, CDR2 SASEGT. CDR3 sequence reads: CASSEARGSGSAYNEQFF. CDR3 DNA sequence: TGTGCCAGCAGTGAAGCGCGAGGTAGCGGGAGCGCCTACAATGAGCAGTTCTTC.

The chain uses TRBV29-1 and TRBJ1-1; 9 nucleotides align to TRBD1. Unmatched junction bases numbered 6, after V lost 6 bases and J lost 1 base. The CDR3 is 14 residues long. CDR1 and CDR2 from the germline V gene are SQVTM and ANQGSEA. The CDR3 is CSVAGTGPNTEAFF. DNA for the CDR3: TGCAGCGTCGCCGGGACAGGGCCGAACACTGAAGCTTTCTTT.

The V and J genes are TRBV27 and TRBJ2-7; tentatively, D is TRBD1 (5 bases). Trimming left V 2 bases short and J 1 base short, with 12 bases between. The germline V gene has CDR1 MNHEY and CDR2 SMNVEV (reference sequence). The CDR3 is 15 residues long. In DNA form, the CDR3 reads TGTGCCAGCAGTTTACGGTTCAGGGATTCCTACGAGCAGTACTTC. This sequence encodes CASSLRFRDSYEQYF.

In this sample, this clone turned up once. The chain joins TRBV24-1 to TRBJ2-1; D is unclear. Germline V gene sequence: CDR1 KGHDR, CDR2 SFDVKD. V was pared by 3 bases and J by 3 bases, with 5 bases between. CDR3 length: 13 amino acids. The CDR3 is CATSDQVYNEQFF. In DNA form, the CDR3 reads TGTGCCACCAGTGATCAGGTCTACAATGAGCAGTTCTTC.

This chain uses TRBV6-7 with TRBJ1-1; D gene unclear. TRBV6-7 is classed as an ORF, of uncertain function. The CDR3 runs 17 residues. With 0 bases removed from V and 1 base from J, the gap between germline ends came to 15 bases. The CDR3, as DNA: TGTGCCAGCAGTTACTCGTCTGGTCGTCAGGCGAACACTGAAGCTTTCTTT. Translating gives CASSYSSGRQANTEAFF.

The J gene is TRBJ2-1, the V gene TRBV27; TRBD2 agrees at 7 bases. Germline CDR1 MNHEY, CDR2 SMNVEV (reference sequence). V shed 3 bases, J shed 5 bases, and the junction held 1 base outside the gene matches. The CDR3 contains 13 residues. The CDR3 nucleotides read TGTGCCAGCAGTTTCACTAGCGACAATGAGCAGTTCTTC. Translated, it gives CASSFTSDNEQFF.

CDR3 protein: CASSPYAGEKLFF. The DNA for the CDR3 is TGTGCCAGCAGTCCGTACGCGGGTGAAAAACTGTTTTTT. This rearrangement joins TRBV6-6 to TRBJ1-4; D remains unclear. This CDR3 has 13 amino acids. With 5 bases removed from V and 7 bases from J, the gap between germline ends came to 11 bases. Germline-derived CDR1 and CDR2 are MNHNY and SVGAGI (reference sequence).

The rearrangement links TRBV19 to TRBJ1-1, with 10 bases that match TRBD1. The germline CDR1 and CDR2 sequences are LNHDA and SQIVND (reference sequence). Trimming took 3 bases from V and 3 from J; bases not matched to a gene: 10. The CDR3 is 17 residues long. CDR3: CASSMGQGLGGDTEAFF. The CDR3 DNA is TGTGCCAGTAGTATGGGACAGGGGCTGGGGGGGGACACTGAAGCTTTCTTT. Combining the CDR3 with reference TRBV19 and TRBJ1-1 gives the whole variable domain DGGITQSPKYLFRKEGQNVTLSCEQNLNHDAMYWYRQDPGQGLRLIYYSQIVNDFQKGDIAEGYSVSREKKESFPLTVTSAQKNPTAFYLCASSMGQGLGGDTEAFFGQGTRLTVV.

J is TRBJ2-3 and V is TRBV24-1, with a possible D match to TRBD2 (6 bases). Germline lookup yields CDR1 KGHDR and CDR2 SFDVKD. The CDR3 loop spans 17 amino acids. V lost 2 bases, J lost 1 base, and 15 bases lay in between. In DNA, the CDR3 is TGTGCCACCAGTGATTCAACCTATAGCGGACGCACAGATACGCAGTATTTT. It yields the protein CATSDSTYSGRTDTQYF.

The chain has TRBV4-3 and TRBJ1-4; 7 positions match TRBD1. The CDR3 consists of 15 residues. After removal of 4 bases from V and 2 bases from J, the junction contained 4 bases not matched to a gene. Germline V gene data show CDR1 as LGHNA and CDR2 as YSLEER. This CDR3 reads CASSPHRGTNEKLFF. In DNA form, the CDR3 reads TGCGCCAGCAGCCCACACAGGGGCACTAATGAAAAACTGTTTTTT.

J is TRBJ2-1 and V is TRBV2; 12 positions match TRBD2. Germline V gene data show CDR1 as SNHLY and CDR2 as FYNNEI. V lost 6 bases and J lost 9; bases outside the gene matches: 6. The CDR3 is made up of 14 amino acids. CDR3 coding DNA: TGTGCCAGCAGGCTAGCGGGAGGGCGGAGTGAGCAGTTCTTC. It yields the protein CASRLAGGRSEQFF.

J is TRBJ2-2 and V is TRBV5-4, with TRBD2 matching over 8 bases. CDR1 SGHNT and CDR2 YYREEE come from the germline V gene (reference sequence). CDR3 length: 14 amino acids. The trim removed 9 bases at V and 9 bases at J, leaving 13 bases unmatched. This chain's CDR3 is CATLKRGTPRELFF. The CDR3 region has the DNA TGTGCCACCTTAAAGCGGGGGACGCCCCGGGAGCTGTTTTTT. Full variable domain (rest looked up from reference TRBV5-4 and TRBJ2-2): ETGVTQSPTHLIKTRGQQVTLRCSSQSGHNTVSWYQQALGQGPQFIFQYYREEENGRGNFPPRFSGLQFPNYSSELNVNALELDDSALYLCATLKRGTPRELFFGEGSRLTVL.

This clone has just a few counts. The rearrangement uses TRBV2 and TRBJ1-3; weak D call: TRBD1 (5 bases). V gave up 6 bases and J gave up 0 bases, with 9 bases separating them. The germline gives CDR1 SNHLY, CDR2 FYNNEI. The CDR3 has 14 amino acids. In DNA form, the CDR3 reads TGTGCCAGCAGGACAGAGAACTCTGGAAACACCATATATTTT. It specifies CASRTENSGNTIYF. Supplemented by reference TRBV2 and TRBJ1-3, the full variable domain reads EPEVTQTPSHQVTQMGQEVILRCVPISNHLYFYWYRQILGQKVEFLVSFYNNEISEKSEIFDDQFSVERPDGSNFTLKIRSTKLEDSAMYFCASRTENSGNTIYFGEGSWLTVV.

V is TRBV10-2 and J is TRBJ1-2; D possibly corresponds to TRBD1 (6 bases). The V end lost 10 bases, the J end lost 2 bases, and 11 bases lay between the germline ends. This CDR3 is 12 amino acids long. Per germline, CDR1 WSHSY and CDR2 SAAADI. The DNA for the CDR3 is TGCGCCACCTACACAGGGAACTATGGCTACACCTTC. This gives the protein CATYTGNYGYTF.